Listed here are 30 T cell receptor beta chains from one sample, sequenced in a study of cytomegalovirus exposure and HLA in healthy donors (dated by TCRdb to the late 2010s). Libraries were prepared through the immunoSEQ multiplex PCR assay. For the multiplex PCR, a mixture combining 60 forward primers for TCR Vbeta segments and 13 reverse primers for TCR Jbeta segments was used. In its TCRdb copy, this immuneACCESS table keeps in-frame sequences only and misses some clones. Where compared with another copy, unresolved V genes explain less than half of these, and the others have no known cause. Counted in this sample were over 150,000 clones; over 70% of them appeared once. The ten largest clonotypes hold approximately 1.5% of the sample. Input material: PBMCs. These TCRs come from a woman in her thirties in good health and CMV-seropositive.

Only a few counts were recorded for this clone. The chain recombines TRBV5-1 with TRBJ1-1; weak D call: TRBD1 (5 bases). The CDR3 extends over 12 amino acids. CDR1 and CDR2 (germline): SGHRS, YFSETQ. V dropped 0 bases and J dropped 7 bases, with 7 bases sitting between them. The chain's CDR3 is CASSLGQFEAFF. The CDR3 region has the DNA TGCGCCAGCAGCTTGGGACAGTTTGAAGCTTTCTTT.

The chain uses TRBV4-1 and TRBJ2-6; D is ambiguous. The CDR3 has 16 amino acids. Germline V CDR1 and CDR2: MGHRA, YSYEKL. The V end lost 0 bases, the J end lost 0 bases, and 6 bases lay between the germline ends. This chain's CDR3 is CASSQETGSGANVLTF. In nucleotides, the CDR3 is TGCGCCAGCAGCCAAGAAACTGGCTCTGGGGCCAACGTCCTGACTTTC.

The V and J genes are TRBV5-1 and TRBJ2-3; no clear D. Trimming pared 0 bases from V and 3 bases from J, leaving 11 bases between. This CDR3 comprises 15 residues. Germline loops: CDR1 SGHRS, CDR2 YFSETQ. CDR3: CASSLEAPYTDTQYF. CDR3 in DNA: TGCGCCAGCAGCTTGGAAGCGCCATATACAGATACGCAGTATTTT. Drawing the rest from reference TRBV5-1 and TRBJ2-3, the complete variable domain is KAGVTQTPRYLIKTRGQQVTLSCSPISGHRSVSWYQQTPGQGLQFLFEYFSETQRNKGNFPGRFSGRQFSNSRSEMNVSTLELGDSALYLCASSLEAPYTDTQYFGPGTRLTVL.

This clone was seen just once. This chain uses TRBV5-1 with TRBJ2-2; 7 bases agree with TRBD2. CDR3 length: 16 amino acids. The V segment lost 4 bases and the J segment 2 bases; nucleotides outside the gene matches: 8. Germline V gene data show CDR1 as SGHRS and CDR2 as YFSETQ. The CDR3 loop reads CASSPWKAGNTGELFF. The DNA of the CDR3 is TGCGCCAGCAGCCCCTGGAAAGCGGGAAACACCGGGGAGCTGTTTTTT.

The CDR3 loop is CASSAVGSGFYNEQFF. Written as DNA, the CDR3 is TGTGCCAGCAGTGCCGTGGGGAGCGGATTCTACAATGAGCAGTTCTTC. The gene calls are TRBV28 and TRBJ2-1, with a weak D call TRBD2 (5 bases). The germline V and J ends were trimmed by 5 bases and 3 bases, with 17 bases remaining between them. The CDR3 length is 16 residues. Germline V gene data show CDR1 as MDHEN and CDR2 as SYDVKM.

The chain is built from TRBV11-3 and TRBJ2-2; D unclear. CDR1 and CDR2 (germline): SGHNT, YENEEA. The V and J ends lost 4 bases and 3 bases respectively, with 6 bases between them. The CDR3 runs to 13 residues. CDR3: CASSSLYTGELFF. CDR3 DNA: TGTGCCAGCAGCTCTCTATACACCGGGGAGCTGTTTTTT.

This clone appeared once. The chain has TRBV6-1 and TRBJ2-7, with D possibly matching TRBD1 (6 bases). Trimming removed 4 bases from V and 3 bases from J, with 19 bases in between. The CDR3 loop spans 16 amino acids. Germline V CDR1 and CDR2: MNHNS, SASEGT. The CDR3 protein is CASSGPGQSIDYEQYF. CDR3 nucleotides: TGTGCCAGCAGTGGCCCCGGACAGAGCATAGACTACGAGCAGTACTTC.

The chain combines TRBV27 with TRBJ2-6, with 7 nucleotides matching TRBD1. There are 17 residues in the CDR3. V trimming: 4 bases; J trimming: 1 base; junction bases outside the gene matches: 7. Germline V CDR1 and CDR2: MNHEY, SMNVEV (reference sequence). The CDR3 DNA sequence: TGTGCCAGCAGTTCGTTGGACAGGAGTTCTGGGGCCAACGTCCTGACTTTC. Translating gives CASSSLDRSSGANVLTF.

The chain is built from TRBV6-6 and TRBJ2-7, with 7 positions matching TRBD2. With 10 bases clipped from V and 0 bases from J, the junction kept 9 bases outside the gene matches. Germline CDR1 and CDR2: MNHNY and SVGAGI (reference sequence). The CDR3 totals 14 residues. The DNA of the CDR3 is TGTGCCACCAGACGCCTAGCGGACTCCTACGAGCAGTACTTC. Its translation: CATRRLADSYEQYF.

V and J are TRBV11-2 and TRBJ2-5; TRBD2 matches at 13 bases. The V gene's germline CDR1 is SGHAT and CDR2 FQNNGV. The J segment lost 0 bases and the V segment lost 4 bases, leaving 2 bases of the junction unmatched. The CDR3 is 16 amino acids. This CDR3 reads CASSSGTSGNQETQYF. In DNA, the CDR3 is TGTGCCAGCAGCTCGGGGACTAGCGGGAACCAAGAGACCCAGTACTTC.

This rearrangement joins TRBV6-4 to TRBJ2-1; unclear D gene. Trimming stripped 5 bases from V and 0 bases from J, with 11 bases between. The CDR3 sequence is 15 residues long. CDR1 is MRHNA, CDR2 SNTAGT, per germline. CDR3 region: CASSIEESSYNEQFF. CDR3 bases: TGTGCCAGCAGTATCGAGGAGAGCTCCTACAATGAGCAGTTCTTC.

CDR3 region: CASSLSVGQGDTEAFF. The CDR3 DNA reads TGCGCCAGCAGCTTGAGTGTTGGACAGGGGGACACTGAAGCTTTCTTT. This chain links TRBV5-1 with TRBJ1-1; 10 positions agree with TRBD1. Germline CDR1 SGHRS, CDR2 YFSETQ. V trimming: 1 base; J trimming: 3 bases; junction bases outside the gene matches: 6. The CDR3 loop spans 16 amino acids.

This chain links TRBV4-2 with TRBJ2-2, with D maybe TRBD2 (7 bases). V gave up 4 bases and J gave up 10 bases, with 22 bases separating them. There are 16 residues in the CDR3. Germline values: CDR1 LGHNA, CDR2 YNFKEQ. As DNA, the CDR3 is TGTGCCAGCAGCCCGATAAGGGGGGGGTTTGGGTCGGAGCTGTTTTTT. Residues: CASSPIRGGFGSELFF.

The chain couples TRBV2 to TRBJ1-2; 7 bases map to TRBD1. This CDR3 is built from 12 residues. Per the germline V gene, CDR1 is SNHLY and CDR2 is FYNNEI. The V gene end was trimmed by 6 bases and the J gene end by 4 bases; junction bases not matched to a gene: 2. CDR3 loop: CASRAGGYGYTF. The CDR3 DNA is TGTGCCAGCAGGGCAGGGGGCTATGGCTACACCTTC.

This clone was recorded once. The rearrangement uses TRBV7-2 and TRBJ1-1, with D unclear. This CDR3 has 14 amino acids. V lost 1 base and J 1 base, leaving 7 bases between the germline ends. The germline V gene encodes CDR1 SGHTA and CDR2 FQGNSA. The CDR3 DNA is TGTGCCAGCAGCTTAGTGGCAGGGAACACTGAAGCTTTCTTT. It is translated as CASSLVAGNTEAFF.

The rearrangement uses TRBV7-2 and TRBJ2-5; D may be TRBD2 (5 bases). Deletions cut 1 base from V and 4 bases from J, with 10 bases between. Germline V gene sequence: CDR1 SGHTA, CDR2 FQGNSA. This CDR3 has 14 amino acids. The DNA for the CDR3 is TGTGCCAGCAGCTTAGACTCGGGGTCAGAGACCCAGTACTTC. Amino acid sequence: CASSLDSGSETQYF.

This CDR3 is CASSSGETQYF. CDR3 nucleotides: TGTGCCAGCAGCTCGGGTGAGACCCAGTACTTC. This chain joins TRBV7-9 and TRBJ2-5; D is unclear. The CDR3 covers 11 residues. V was pared by 4 bases and J by 5 bases, with 5 bases between. Per germline, CDR1 SEHNR and CDR2 FQNEAQ (reference sequence).

The chain joins TRBV6-5 to TRBJ2-1; maybe TRBD2 (6 bases). Between the trimmed V and J ends, which lost 4 bases and 4 bases, there was a span of 11 bases. Germline V gives CDR1 MNHEY, CDR2 SVGAGI. The length of the CDR3 is 14 residues. In DNA, the CDR3 is TGTGCCAGCAGTTCTCGGGACTTTTACAATGAGCAGTTCTTC. Protein: CASSSRDFYNEQFF.

The V gene is TRBV18, the J gene TRBJ1-2; TRBD1 aligns across 9 bases. CDR1 KGHSH and CDR2 LQKENI come from the germline V gene. J was trimmed by 7 bases and V by 2 bases; bases with no gene match: 14. This CDR3 is built from 17 residues. The CDR3 coding sequence is TGTGCCAGCTCACCAAACCTCGCGGGACAGGGTTCCGGTGGCTACACCTTC. This encodes CASSPNLAGQGSGGYTF.

The chain is built from TRBV10-3 and TRBJ1-4, with D possibly matching TRBD1 (6 bases). The V end lost 3 bases, the J end lost 8 bases, and 13 bases lay between the germline ends. Germline V gene sequence: CDR1 ENHRY, CDR2 SYGVKD. This CDR3 contains 14 residues. CDR3 sequence: CAISEDRKGEKLFF. The CDR3 DNA follows: TGTGCCATCAGTGAAGACAGGAAGGGGGAAAAACTGTTTTTT.

The chain recombines TRBV19 with TRBJ2-7; D is undetermined. The CDR3 extends over 13 amino acids. The V and J ends lost 3 bases and 2 bases respectively, with 8 bases between them. From germline, CDR1 is LNHDA and CDR2 SQIVND (reference sequence). This CDR3 reads CASSIGGTYEQYF. The DNA for the CDR3 is TGTGCCAGTAGTATCGGCGGAACCTACGAGCAGTACTTC.

This chain joins TRBV6-1 and TRBJ1-1; D not certain. CDR3 size: 12 residues. CDR1 and CDR2 from the germline V gene are MNHNS and SASEGT. V was clipped by 2 bases and J by 10 bases, with 11 bases between them. The CDR3 DNA reads as TGTGCCAGCAGTGAATTCCCCCTATCAGCTTTCTTT. Translation gives CASSEFPLSAFF.

V usage is TRBV7-7 and J usage is TRBJ2-6, with a weak D call TRBD1 (6 bases). The ends were cut back, 0 bases at V and 4 bases at J, with 7 bases in the middle. The CDR3 runs to 15 residues. Germline V gene lookup returns CDR1 SSHAT and CDR2 FNYEAQ (reference sequence). The CDR3 reads CASSLAGTGANVLTF. DNA of the CDR3: TGTGCCAGCAGCTTAGCGGGGACAGGGGCCAACGTCCTGACTTTC. Variable domain in full (rest from reference TRBV7-7 and TRBJ2-6): GAGVSQSPRYKVTKRGQDVTLRCDPISSHATLYWYQQALGQGPEFLTYFNYEAQPDKSGLPSDRFSAERPEGSISTLTIQRTEQRDSAMYRCASSLAGTGANVLTFGAGSRLTVL.

V gene TRBV18 combines with J gene TRBJ2-1; a weak D match, TRBD2 (5 bases). The length of the CDR3 is 14 residues. The germline V and J ends were trimmed by 1 base and 2 bases, with 6 bases remaining between them. CDR1 and CDR2 from the germline V gene are KGHSH and LQKENI. CDR3 amino acids: CASSPRETYNEQFF. In DNA, the CDR3 is TGTGCCAGCTCACCACGGGAGACCTACAATGAGCAGTTCTTC.

This chain joins TRBV7-2 and TRBJ2-7, with no clear D. The V gene lost 5 bases and the J gene lost 13 bases, with 9 bases spanning the gap. The CDR3 has 9 residues. CDR1 and CDR2 (germline): SGHTA, FQGNSA. The chain's CDR3 is CASSPLSYF. The CDR3 DNA reads TGTGCCAGCAGCCCCCTAAGCTACTTC.

The V gene is TRBV6-4, the J gene TRBJ2-7; 8 nucleotides agree with TRBD2. CDR1 and CDR2 (germline): MRHNA, SNTAGT. CDR3 length: 14 amino acids. The V and J ends lost 5 bases and 3 bases, in that order; junction bases with no gene match: 6. Written as DNA, the CDR3 is TGTGCCAGCAGTCTTACCGGGACTAGCTACGAGCAGTACTTC. Translating it yields CASSLTGTSYEQYF.

The chain carries TRBV2 and TRBJ2-3; D may be TRBD2 (7 bases). Germline loops: CDR1 SNHLY, CDR2 FYNNEI. The CDR3 is made up of 14 amino acids. The V end lost 6 bases, the J end lost 3 bases, and 13 bases lay between the germline ends. CDR3 DNA sequence: TGTGCCAGCAGGGGGGGGCAGGGAACAGATACGCAGTATTTT. It encodes CASRGGQGTDTQYF. Full variable domain (remainder filled in from reference TRBV2 and TRBJ2-3): EPEVTQTPSHQVTQMGQEVILRCVPISNHLYFYWYRQILGQKVEFLVSFYNNEISEKSEIFDDQFSVERPDGSNFTLKIRSTKLEDSAMYFCASRGGQGTDTQYFGPGTRLTVL.

The chain links TRBV12-5 to TRBJ1-1; 7 positions agree with TRBD1. The V gene end was trimmed by 4 bases and the J gene end by 8 bases; junction bases not matched to a gene: 4. Per germline, CDR1 LGHNT and CDR2 FRNRAP. The CDR3 runs to 12 residues. The CDR3 protein is CASGSGQKEAFF. CDR3 in DNA: TGTGCTAGTGGTTCGGGACAGAAGGAAGCTTTCTTT.

The J gene is TRBJ2-7, the V gene TRBV27, with D perhaps matching TRBD2 (5 bases). V lost 5 bases to trimming and J lost 1 base, with 15 bases between them. Germline CDR1 is MNHEY and CDR2 is SMNVEV (reference sequence). CDR3 length: 15 amino acids. DNA of the CDR3: TGTGCCAGCAGTGCACTGATCGGAGGTTCCTACGAGCAGTACTTC. Protein sequence: CASSALIGGSYEQYF.

The chain joins TRBV28 to TRBJ1-5; 7 bases align to TRBD1. Germline CDR1 is MDHEN and CDR2 is SYDVKM. The CDR3 length is 15 residues. Trimming at V came to 4 bases and at J to 6 bases, leaving 9 bases not matched to a gene. The CDR3 region is CASSYIVGGGQPQHF. The CDR3 nucleotides are TGTGCCAGCAGTTATATAGTAGGGGGCGGTCAGCCCCAGCATTTT.